The 12 T cell receptor beta chains in this list originate from one sample, sequenced in a study of blood T cell repertoires in COVID-19 (TCRdb year 2020). The library was prepared using the immunoSEQ multiplex PCR assay. TCRdb holds this immuneACCESS table with in-frame rearrangements only. Some clones are missing; in checked studies, unresolved V genes explain under half, and the rest has no known cause. Counted in this sample were under 75,000 clones; roughly 80% of them appeared once. The top ten clonotypes cover less than 20% of the sample. Sequenced: peripheral blood. The origin of the receptors is a woman between 50 and 59 years old with active or convalescent COVID-19.

V usage is TRBV3-1 (or the pseudogene TRBV3-2) and J usage is TRBJ2-7; no clear D gene. V lost 2 bases, J lost 5 bases, and 16 bases lay in between. From germline, CDR1 is LGHDT and CDR2 YNNKEL (reference sequence). This CDR3 region has 15 residues. The CDR3: CASSQLSTRPNEQYF. The CDR3 DNA is TGTGCCAGCAGCCAATTGTCGACACGGCCCAACGAGCAGTACTTC.

CDR3 in amino acids: CASSDLLLASDTQYF. CDR3 nucleotides: TGTGCCAGCAGTGACCTCTTACTAGCGTCAGATACGCAGTATTTT. The gene calls are TRBV2 and TRBJ2-3; 7 nucleotides align to TRBD2. The CDR3 sequence is 15 residues long. CDR1 and CDR2 (germline): SNHLY, FYNNEI. V was pared by 3 bases and J by 4 bases, with 7 bases of the junction left unmatched.

The chain couples TRBV27 to TRBJ1-6; D uncertain. The CDR3 loop spans 16 amino acids. From germline, CDR1 is MNHEY and CDR2 SMNVEV (reference sequence). Between the trimmed V and J ends, which lost 3 bases and 9 bases, there was a span of 18 bases. The CDR3 DNA reads TGTGCCAGCAGTTTTGGTTTGTCCACCGAGGGTTCACCCCTCCACTTT. It specifies CASSFGLSTEGSPLHF.

CDR3 loop: CASSVSGHSNQPQHF. The CDR3 bases are TGTGCCAGCAGCGTATCTGGACATAGCAATCAGCCCCAGCATTTT. This chain joins TRBV9 and TRBJ1-5; D may be TRBD1 (5 bases). The CDR3 is 15 amino acids. Germline CDR1 and CDR2: SGDLS and YYNGEE. V was pared by 1 base and J by 0 bases, with 8 bases between. Using reference TRBV9 and TRBJ1-5 for the parts outside the CDR3, the full variable domain is DSGVTQTPKHLITATGQRVTLRCSPRSGDLSVYWYQQSLDQGLQFLIQYYNGEERAKGNILERFSAQQFPDLHSELNLSSLELGDSALYFCASSVSGHSNQPQHFGDGTRLSIL.

The chain joins TRBV5-1 to TRBJ2-6, with 7 bases identical to TRBD2. In germline, CDR1 is SGHRS, CDR2 YFSETQ. The CDR3 has 17 residues. Trimming removed 4 bases from V and 2 bases from J; junction bases left unmatched: 9. The CDR3 loop is CASSPGRGVPGANVLTF. In nucleotides, the CDR3 is TGCGCCAGCAGCCCGGGGAGGGGAGTCCCTGGGGCCAACGTCCTGACTTTC. Together with reference TRBV5-1 and TRBJ2-6, the CDR3 gives the full variable domain: KAGVTQTPRYLIKTRGQQVTLSCSPISGHRSVSWYQQTPGQGLQFLFEYFSETQRNKGNFPGRFSGRQFSNSRSEMNVSTLELGDSALYLCASSPGRGVPGANVLTFGAGSRLTVL.

This chain connects TRBV7-9 to TRBJ2-7; TRBD1 might be the D (5 bases). Deletions cut 2 bases from V and 3 bases from J, with 8 bases between. Germline CDR1 is SEHNR and CDR2 is FQNEAQ (reference sequence). CDR3 length: 13 amino acids. The CDR3: CASSLRQNYEQYF. The DNA of the CDR3 is TGTGCCAGCAGCTTAAGACAGAACTACGAGCAGTACTTC.

The chain links TRBV15 to TRBJ2-7; D may be TRBD2 (6 bases). The germline V gene encodes CDR1 LNHNV and CDR2 YYDKDF (reference sequence). The CDR3 consists of 14 residues. Trimming stripped 4 bases from V and 5 bases from J, with 15 bases between. The CDR3 sequence: CATSILGREDEQYF. In DNA, the CDR3 is TGTGCCACCAGCATTCTAGGCAGGGAGGACGAGCAGTACTTC.

The V gene is TRBV29-1, the J gene TRBJ2-7, with a possible D match to TRBD2 (6 bases). V lost 7 bases, J lost 3 bases, and 16 bases lay in between. Germline values: CDR1 SQVTM, CDR2 ANQGSEA. The CDR3 loop spans 13 amino acids. CDR3 DNA sequence: TGCAGCGCTGGGGGACTCCTGGGCTACGAGCAGTACTTC. Protein sequence: CSAGGLLGYEQYF.

J is TRBJ2-5 and V is TRBV6-1; a possible D gene is TRBD1 (6 bases). The CDR3 is made up of 13 amino acids. The germline V gene encodes CDR1 MNHNS and CDR2 SASEGT. The V end lost 1 base, the J end lost 7 bases, and 10 bases lay between the germline ends. The CDR3 region is CASSEDREGTQYF. CDR3 coding DNA: TGTGCCAGCAGTGAAGACAGGGAAGGGACCCAGTACTTC.

This chain uses TRBV6-1 with TRBJ2-5; TRBD1 matches 8 bases. This CDR3 spans 15 amino acids. The V segment lost 3 bases and the J segment 7 bases; nucleotides outside the gene matches: 10. In germline, CDR1 is MNHNS, CDR2 SASEGT. CDR3 region: CASSEQRQGSWTQYF. CDR3 in DNA: TGTGCCAGCAGTGAGCAGAGACAGGGGAGTTGGACCCAGTACTTC.

The chain couples TRBV4-1 to TRBJ1-4, with 8 bases matching TRBD1. CDR3 size: 16 residues. CDR1 is MGHRA and CDR2 is YSYEKL in the germline V gene. J was trimmed by 10 bases and V by 0 bases; bases with no gene match: 10. The CDR3 coding sequence is TGCGCCAGCAGCCAAGATCGAAGGACAGGGAAGGGAAAACTGTTTTTT. This sequence encodes CASSQDRRTGKGKLFF.

Here the CDR3 reads CAWSPGGLVNIQYF. The CDR3 DNA follows: TGTGCCTGGAGTCCGGGAGGCCTCGTCAACATTCAGTACTTC. The rearrangement joins TRBV30 to TRBJ2-4; 7 bases are a match to TRBD2. Germline V gives CDR1 GTSNPN, CDR2 SVGIG (reference sequence). V shed 2 bases and J 7 bases; nucleotides not matched to a gene: 8. The CDR3 runs to 14 residues.